The 15 T cell receptor beta chains presented below share a single source sample, sequenced in a study of blood T cell repertoires in COVID-19. Libraries were prepared by immunoSEQ multiplex PCR; TCRdb keeps only in-frame clonotypes and omits some of them. This sample has about 190,000 clones, with more than 85% found just once. Input material: PBMCs or T cells enriched from blood (not recorded which). The origin of the receptors is a woman in her 40s in a cohort exposed to, infected with or recovered from COVID-19 (not recorded which).

CDR3 bases: TGCGCCAGCAGCACGGGGGGGCTCGGGGAGCAGTTCTTC. It is translated as CASSTGGLGEQFF. The chain combines TRBV4-1 with TRBJ2-1, with 8 bases identical to TRBD2. CDR1 and CDR2 (germline): MGHRA, YSYEKL. The V gene end was trimmed by 5 bases and the J gene end by 10 bases; junction bases not matched to a gene: 7. This CDR3 has 13 residues.

The chain combines TRBV15 with TRBJ2-5; 9 bases are a match to TRBD1. Germline V lookup: CDR1 LNHNV, CDR2 YYDKDF (reference sequence). The CDR3 runs to 14 residues. The junction had 2 bases not matched to a gene; V was cut back by 1 base and J by 5 bases. The CDR3 loop is CATSRGGTGETQYF. In DNA, the CDR3 is TGTGCCACCAGCAGAGGGGGGACAGGGGAGACCCAGTACTTC.

The V gene is TRBV15, the J gene TRBJ2-7; D perhaps matches TRBD2 (6 bases). The CDR3 length is 13 residues. V lost 5 bases to trimming and J lost 1 base, with 9 bases between them. Looked up from germline, CDR1 is LNHNV and CDR2 is YYDKDF (reference sequence). CDR3 amino acids: CATSRDFSYEQYF. The CDR3, as DNA: TGTGCCACCAGCCGGGACTTTTCCTACGAGCAGTACTTC.

The CDR3 bases are TGCGCCAGCAGCCAAGACGGGTCGGAGGGGCAGCCCCAGCATTTT. This gives the protein CASSQDGSEGQPQHF. The V gene is TRBV4-3, the J gene TRBJ1-5; D is perhaps TRBD1 (5 bases). CDR3 length: 15 residues. Per the germline V gene, CDR1 is LGHNA and CDR2 is YSLEER. V lost 0 bases, J lost 7 bases, and 13 bases lay in between.

The chain links TRBV7-2 to TRBJ1-3; 7 bases match TRBD1. V was pared by 2 bases and J by 2 bases, with 6 bases of the junction left unmatched. The germline V gene has CDR1 SGHTA and CDR2 FQGNSA. The CDR3 runs 16 residues. DNA of the CDR3: TGTGCCAGCAGCTTAACCAGGGGGGCCCCTGGAAACACCATATATTTT. Protein sequence: CASSLTRGAPGNTIYF.

The chain uses TRBV28 and TRBJ1-5; 9 nucleotides agree with TRBD1. The ends lost 5 bases at V and 3 bases at J; junction bases unmatched: 8. Germline V lookup: CDR1 MDHEN, CDR2 SYDVKM. The CDR3 sequence is 16 residues long. CDR3 residues: CASSSRQGEVNQPQHF. CDR3 nucleotides: TGTGCCAGCAGTAGCCGACAGGGGGAGGTCAATCAGCCCCAGCATTTT.

The chain employs TRBV4-1 and TRBJ2-7; no firm D call. V lost 3 bases and J 2 bases, leaving 11 bases between the germline ends. Germline V gene data show CDR1 as MGHRA and CDR2 as YSYEKL. CDR3 length equals 14 residues. CDR3 sequence: CASSQTAATYEQYF. CDR3 bases: TGCGCCAGCAGCCAGACTGCCGCGACCTACGAGCAGTACTTC.

The chain combines TRBV7-2 with TRBJ1-3; 9 nucleotides align to TRBD1. This CDR3 is 18 amino acids long. The J segment lost 4 bases and the V segment lost 1 base, leaving 11 bases of the junction unmatched. Per germline, CDR1 SGHTA and CDR2 FQGNSA. CDR3 region: CASSLVVLDGTGGNTIYF. The CDR3 nucleotides are TGTGCCAGCAGCTTAGTGGTTCTGGACGGGACAGGGGGAAACACCATATATTTT.

The V call is TRBV11-2, the J call TRBJ2-7, with 7 bases aligning to TRBD2. The length of the CDR3 is 14 residues. Germline CDR1 and CDR2: SGHAT and FQNNGV. Trimming cost V 4 bases and J 0 bases; bases outside gene matches: 3. The CDR3 region is CASSYPGGSYEQYF. DNA of the CDR3: TGTGCCAGCAGCTACCCGGGAGGCTCCTACGAGCAGTACTTC.

The V call is TRBV10-3, the J call TRBJ1-1; 8 nucleotides match TRBD1. Germline lookup yields CDR1 ENHRY and CDR2 SYGVKD. The V segment lost 6 bases and the J segment 1 base; nucleotides outside the gene matches: 7. This CDR3 comprises 15 residues. The CDR3 here is CAIRGQGAKNTEAFF. For the CDR3, the DNA is TGTGCCATCAGGGGGCAGGGGGCCAAGAACACTGAAGCTTTCTTT.

The chain is built from TRBV5-1 and TRBJ2-5; perhaps TRBD2 as D (6 bases). V was trimmed by 0 bases and J by 5 bases, leaving 11 bases between them. Per the germline V gene, CDR1 is SGHRS and CDR2 is YFSETQ. The CDR3 runs 14 residues. Here the CDR3 reads CASSLVRGRETQYF. CDR3 bases: TGCGCCAGCAGCTTGGTTCGGGGGAGGGAGACCCAGTACTTC.

Note on this clone: A junction end diverges from the germline sequence, so it may reflect a read error. V usage is TRBV28 and J usage is TRBJ2-3; D is possibly TRBD1 (5 bases). The CDR3 extends over 15 amino acids. The germline V gene encodes CDR1 MDHEN and CDR2 SYDVKM. The CDR3 DNA follows: TGTGCCAGCACTTTACTGGGGCGCTACACAGATACGCAGTATTTT. Translated: CASTLLGRYTDTQYF.

This clone has only one observation. The chain combines TRBV28 with TRBJ1-5, with 9 nucleotides matching TRBD1. J gave up 4 bases and V 8 bases, and 12 bases lay outside the gene matches. CDR3 size: 16 residues. Germline CDR1 MDHEN, CDR2 SYDVKM. CDR3 DNA: TGTGCCAGCGGAACCTCCAAACAGGGGGCTAATCAGCCCCAGCATTTT. It yields the protein CASGTSKQGANQPQHF.

This clone was observed a few times. The CDR3 loop is CASRSRYTEAFF. The CDR3 bases are TGTGCCAGCAGGTCTAGATACACTGAAGCTTTCTTT. The rearrangement joins TRBV27 to TRBJ1-1; no clear D. V was trimmed by 6 bases and J by 3 bases, leaving 8 bases between them. The germline V gene encodes CDR1 MNHEY and CDR2 SMNVEV (reference sequence). This CDR3 is 12 amino acids long.

This chain joins TRBV28 and TRBJ2-2, with unresolved D. CDR1 MDHEN and CDR2 SYDVKM come from the germline V gene. The CDR3 sequence is 14 residues long. The V and J ends lost 4 bases and 6 bases respectively, with 12 bases between them. The CDR3 DNA follows: TGTGCCAGCAGTTCCCCTAATTACGCCGGGGAGCTGTTTTTT. This translates into CASSSPNYAGELFF. The full variable domain, in which reference TRBV28 and TRBJ2-2 provide the parts outside the CDR3, is DVKVTQSSRYLVKRTGEKVFLECVQDMDHENMFWYRQDPGLGLRLIYFSYDVKMKEKGDIPEGYSVSREKKERFSLILESASTNQTSMYLCASSSPNYAGELFFGEGSRLTVL.